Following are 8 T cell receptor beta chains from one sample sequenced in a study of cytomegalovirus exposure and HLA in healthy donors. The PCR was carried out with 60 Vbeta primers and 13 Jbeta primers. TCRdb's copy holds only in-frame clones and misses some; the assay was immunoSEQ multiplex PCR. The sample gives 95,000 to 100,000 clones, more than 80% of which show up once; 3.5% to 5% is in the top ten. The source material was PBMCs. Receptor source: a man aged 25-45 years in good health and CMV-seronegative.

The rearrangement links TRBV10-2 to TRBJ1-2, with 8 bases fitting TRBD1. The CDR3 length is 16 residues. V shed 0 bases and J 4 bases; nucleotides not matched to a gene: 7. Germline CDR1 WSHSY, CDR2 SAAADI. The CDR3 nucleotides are TGCGCCAGCAGTGAGTCTCGACAGGGGAAGATCTATGGCTACACCTTC. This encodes CASSESRQGKIYGYTF.

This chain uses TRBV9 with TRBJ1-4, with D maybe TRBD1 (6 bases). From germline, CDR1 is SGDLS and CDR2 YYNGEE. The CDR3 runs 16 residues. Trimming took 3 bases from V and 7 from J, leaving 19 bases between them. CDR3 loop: CASSDRSTGRGEKLFF. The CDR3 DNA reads TGTGCCAGCAGCGACCGATCGACAGGAAGGGGTGAAAAACTGTTTTTT.

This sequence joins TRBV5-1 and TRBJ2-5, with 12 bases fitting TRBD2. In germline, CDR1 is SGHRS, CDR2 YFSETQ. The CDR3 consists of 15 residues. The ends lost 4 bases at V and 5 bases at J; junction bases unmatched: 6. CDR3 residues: CASSAGLAGLETQYF. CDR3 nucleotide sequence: TGCGCCAGCAGCGCCGGACTAGCGGGATTGGAGACCCAGTACTTC.

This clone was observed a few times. CDR3: CATTKARDRKNSYEQYF. In DNA form, the CDR3 reads TGTGCCACGACGAAGGCCCGGGACAGGAAAAACTCCTACGAGCAGTACTTC. The genes are TRBV6-7 and TRBJ2-7, with 8 bases that match TRBD1. TRBV6-7 is an ORF; its function is uncertain. The CDR3 contains 17 residues. J lost 0 bases, V lost 10 bases, and 17 bases had no gene match.

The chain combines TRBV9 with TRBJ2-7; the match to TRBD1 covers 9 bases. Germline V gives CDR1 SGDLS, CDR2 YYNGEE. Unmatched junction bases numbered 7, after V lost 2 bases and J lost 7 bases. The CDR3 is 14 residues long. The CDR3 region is CASSVDGTGSEQYF. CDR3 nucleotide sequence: TGTGCCAGCAGCGTTGACGGGACAGGGTCGGAGCAGTACTTC.

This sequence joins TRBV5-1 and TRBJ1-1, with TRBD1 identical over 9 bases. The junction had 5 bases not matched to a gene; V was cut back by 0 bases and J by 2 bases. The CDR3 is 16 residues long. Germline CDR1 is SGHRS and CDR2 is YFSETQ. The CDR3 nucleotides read TGCGCCAGCAGCTTGGCCGGAACAGGGGGCAACACTGAAGCTTTCTTT. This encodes CASSLAGTGGNTEAFF. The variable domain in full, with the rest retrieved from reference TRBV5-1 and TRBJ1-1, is KAGVTQTPRYLIKTRGQQVTLSCSPISGHRSVSWYQQTPGQGLQFLFEYFSETQRNKGNFPGRFSGRQFSNSRSEMNVSTLELGDSALYLCASSLAGTGGNTEAFFGQGTRLTVV.

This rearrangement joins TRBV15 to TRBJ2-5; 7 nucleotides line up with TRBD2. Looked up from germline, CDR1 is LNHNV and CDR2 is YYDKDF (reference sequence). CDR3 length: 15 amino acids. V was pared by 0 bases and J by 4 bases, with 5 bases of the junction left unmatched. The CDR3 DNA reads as TGTGCCACCAGCAGAGATAGGGCTAGCGGAGAGACCCAGTACTTC. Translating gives CATSRDRASGETQYF.

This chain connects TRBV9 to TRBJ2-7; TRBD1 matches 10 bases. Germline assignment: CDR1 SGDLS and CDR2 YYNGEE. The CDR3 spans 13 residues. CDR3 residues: CAKRGQGVSEQYF. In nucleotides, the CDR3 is TGTGCTAAAAGAGGACAGGGGGTGTCCGAGCAGTACTTC.